Listed here are 17 T cell receptor beta chains from one sample, sequenced in a study of beta chain features in type 1 diabetes. Notes on the study in general: A moderate, significant TCRB CDR3 shortening appeared in type 1 diabetes across four CD4+ subsets.

Their antigen targets remain unknown. Expressed TCRB transcripts were sequenced after all isolated RNA was converted to cDNA. Clones were read by immunoSEQ multiplex PCR, and TCRdb kept only the in-frame ones, dropping some. The table lists about 190,000 clones, approximately 7.9% of them singletons. Material: central memory CD4+ T cells from blood. These receptors were taken from a man aged 18 to 30 with type 1 diabetes.

The chain uses TRBV2 and TRBJ2-3; tentative D call: TRBD1 (5 bases). Germline V lookup: CDR1 SNHLY, CDR2 FYNNEI. The CDR3 is made up of 12 amino acids. V was cut by 6 bases and J by 6 bases, with 10 bases left in between. CDR3 in amino acids: CASSPGLDTQYF. CDR3 nucleotides: TGTGCCAGCAGCCCAGGGTTGGATACGCAGTATTTT.

This clone was counted ten times or more. Here the CDR3 DNA reads TGTGCCAGTAGTATACCCCCTTCCGGGGCCAACGTCCTGACTTTC. Residues: CASSIPPSGANVLTF. The genes are TRBV19 and TRBJ2-6; D unclear. CDR1 and CDR2 (germline): LNHDA, SQIVND (reference sequence). Trimming pared 2 bases from V and 4 bases from J, leaving 9 bases between. The CDR3 sequence is 15 residues long.

In its sample, this clone was seen a few times. J is TRBJ1-1 and V is TRBV9; D gene ambiguous. Germline V CDR1 and CDR2: SGDLS, YYNGEE. V dropped 0 bases and J dropped 4 bases, with 7 bases sitting between them. This CDR3 is 13 amino acids long. The CDR3 DNA reads TGTGCCAGCAGCGTAGCCCCGTTCACTGAAGCTTTCTTT. Protein product: CASSVAPFTEAFF.

This clone was picked up a small number of times. The chain is built from TRBV28 and TRBJ1-2; TRBD1 is a possible D gene (5 bases). This CDR3 is 16 amino acids long. The germline V and J ends were trimmed by 10 bases and 3 bases, with 24 bases remaining between them. Germline assignment: CDR1 MDHEN and CDR2 SYDVKM. The CDR3 is CAIQVVGTPGDYGYTF. CDR3 nucleotide sequence: TGTGCCATCCAGGTGGTCGGGACCCCGGGGGACTATGGCTACACCTTC.

This clone was counted between two and nine times. The V and J genes are TRBV11-2 and TRBJ1-2; tentative D call: TRBD1 (6 bases). V gave up 5 bases and J gave up 13 bases, with 26 bases separating them. The CDR3 length is 15 residues. Germline V lookup: CDR1 SGHAT, CDR2 FQNNGV. The chain's CDR3 is CASSPLNTGSLPFTF. The CDR3 nucleotides are TGTGCCAGCAGCCCGCTAAACACAGGGTCGCTCCCTTTCACCTTC. The variable domain in full, with the rest retrieved from reference TRBV11-2 and TRBJ1-2, is EAGVAQSPRYKIIEKRQSVAFWCNPISGHATLYWYQQILGQGPKLLIQFQNNGVVDDSQLPKDRFSAERLKGVDSTLKIQPAKLEDSAVYLCASSPLNTGSLPFTFGSGTRLTVV.

The chain links TRBV11-3 to TRBJ2-1, with TRBD2 matching over 8 bases. The germline gives CDR1 SGHNT, CDR2 YENEEA. V trimming: 11 bases; J trimming: 5 bases; junction bases outside the gene matches: 8. The CDR3 is 13 amino acids. CDR3 in DNA: TGTGCCGACGGGACTAGGCGGGACAATGAGCAGTTCTTC. It encodes CADGTRRDNEQFF.

This clone occurred a few times. V usage is TRBV7-9 and J usage is TRBJ2-1; weak D call: TRBD1 (6 bases). Germline V lookup: CDR1 SEHNR, CDR2 FQNEAQ (reference sequence). This CDR3 is 14 amino acids long. V was clipped by 4 bases and J by 4 bases, with 11 bases between them. CDR3 coding DNA: TGTGCCAGCAGCTCCCGGGACACGTACAATGAGCAGTTCTTC. Translated: CASSSRDTYNEQFF.

This chain connects TRBV7-2 to TRBJ1-2; TRBD1 aligns across 9 bases. The CDR3 runs 13 residues. V shed 6 bases and J 4 bases; nucleotides not matched to a gene: 3. Looked up from germline, CDR1 is SGHTA and CDR2 is FQGNSA. CDR3 region: CASSQGQGYGYTF. The CDR3 DNA follows: TGTGCCAGCAGTCAGGGACAGGGCTATGGCTACACCTTC.

The V call is TRBV6-5, the J call TRBJ2-2; 10 bases are shared with TRBD2. There are 15 residues in the CDR3. Trimming removed 5 bases from V and 6 bases from J; junction bases left unmatched: 6. Germline V gene data show CDR1 as MNHEY and CDR2 as SVGAGI. CDR3 coding DNA: TGTGCCAGCAGTCTAGCGGGAGAAAGTTCCGGGGAGCTGTTTTTT. Its protein is CASSLAGESSGELFF.

The chain links TRBV9 to TRBJ2-3, with no clear D. The germline gives CDR1 SGDLS, CDR2 YYNGEE. The CDR3 runs to 13 residues. The V gene lost 0 bases and the J gene lost 5 bases, with 7 bases spanning the gap. CDR3 protein: CASSVAWRDTQYF. The CDR3 coding sequence is TGTGCCAGCAGCGTAGCGTGGAGAGATACGCAGTATTTT.

This clone occurred a few times. The gene calls are TRBV4-3 and TRBJ1-6, with D hard to call. Trimming left V 0 bases short and J 7 bases short, with 13 bases between. The V gene's germline CDR1 is LGHNA and CDR2 YSLEER. The CDR3 loop spans 16 amino acids. The CDR3 bases are TGCGCCAGCAGCCAAGACCTTACCTTGCGGAATTCACCCCTCCACTTT. This encodes CASSQDLTLRNSPLHF.

The V gene is TRBV7-9, the J gene TRBJ1-3; no clear D. The CDR3 has 14 amino acids. V lost 5 bases and J 1 base, leaving 9 bases between the germline ends. The V gene's germline CDR1 is SEHNR and CDR2 FQNEAQ (reference sequence). CDR3 amino acids: CASSRRQSGNTIYF. CDR3 coding DNA: TGTGCCAGCAGCCGGCGACAATCTGGAAACACCATATATTTT.

This clone was recorded a few times. The J gene is TRBJ2-1, the V gene TRBV7-7; 7 nucleotides align to TRBD2. Germline lookup yields CDR1 SSHAT and CDR2 FNYEAQ (reference sequence). V lost 2 bases and J lost 5; bases outside the gene matches: 3. The CDR3 has 14 amino acids. The CDR3 loop reads CASSLQRGDNEQFF. The CDR3 DNA reads as TGTGCCAGCAGCTTACAACGGGGGGACAATGAGCAGTTCTTC. Drawing the rest from reference TRBV7-7 and TRBJ2-1, the complete variable domain is GAGVSQSPRYKVTKRGQDVTLRCDPISSHATLYWYQQALGQGPEFLTYFNYEAQPDKSGLPSDRFSAERPEGSISTLTIQRTEQRDSAMYRCASSLQRGDNEQFFGPGTRLTVL.

The gene calls are TRBV9 and TRBJ2-7; 7 bases are shared with TRBD2. This CDR3 spans 16 amino acids. Germline loops: CDR1 SGDLS, CDR2 YYNGEE. The trim removed 3 bases at V and 7 bases at J, leaving 16 bases unmatched. CDR3 bases: TGTGCCAGCAGCGCTCAAAGCGGGAATCTGGTGGGGGAGCAGTACTTC. Its protein product is CASSAQSGNLVGEQYF.

The V gene is TRBV25-1, the J gene TRBJ2-1, with 9 bases lining up with TRBD1. The ends lost 6 bases at V and 7 bases at J; junction bases unmatched: 7. The germline CDR1 and CDR2 sequences are MGHDK and SYGVNS. This CDR3 comprises 14 residues. For the CDR3, the DNA is TGTGCCAGCAGGCAGGGACAGGGCCGAAATGAGCAGTTCTTC. Protein sequence: CASRQGQGRNEQFF. Combining the CDR3 with reference TRBV25-1 and TRBJ2-1 gives the whole variable domain EADIYQTPRYLVIGTGKKITLECSQTMGHDKMYWYQQDPGMELHLIHYSYGVNSTEKGDLSSESTVSRIRTEHFPLTLESARPSHTSQYLCASRQGQGRNEQFFGPGTRLTVL.

The CDR3 protein is CASSSPRQGAVEAFF. The CDR3 DNA follows: TGTGCCAGCAGTTCCCCCAGACAGGGGGCGGTTGAAGCTTTCTTT. This rearrangement joins TRBV6-6 to TRBJ1-1, with 10 bases fitting TRBD1. The germline gives CDR1 MNHNY, CDR2 SVGAGI (reference sequence). This CDR3 is 15 amino acids long. V gave up 4 bases and J gave up 7 bases; unmatched junction bases: 9.

The chain combines TRBV30 with TRBJ1-2; tentatively, D is TRBD1 (5 bases). V was trimmed by 4 bases and J by 4 bases, leaving 16 bases between them. The V gene's germline CDR1 is GTSNPN and CDR2 SVGIG (reference sequence). This CDR3 is built from 14 residues. Written as DNA, the CDR3 is TGTGCCTGGACATACACAGGTGCTACCTATGGCTACACCTTC. Residues: CAWTYTGATYGYTF.